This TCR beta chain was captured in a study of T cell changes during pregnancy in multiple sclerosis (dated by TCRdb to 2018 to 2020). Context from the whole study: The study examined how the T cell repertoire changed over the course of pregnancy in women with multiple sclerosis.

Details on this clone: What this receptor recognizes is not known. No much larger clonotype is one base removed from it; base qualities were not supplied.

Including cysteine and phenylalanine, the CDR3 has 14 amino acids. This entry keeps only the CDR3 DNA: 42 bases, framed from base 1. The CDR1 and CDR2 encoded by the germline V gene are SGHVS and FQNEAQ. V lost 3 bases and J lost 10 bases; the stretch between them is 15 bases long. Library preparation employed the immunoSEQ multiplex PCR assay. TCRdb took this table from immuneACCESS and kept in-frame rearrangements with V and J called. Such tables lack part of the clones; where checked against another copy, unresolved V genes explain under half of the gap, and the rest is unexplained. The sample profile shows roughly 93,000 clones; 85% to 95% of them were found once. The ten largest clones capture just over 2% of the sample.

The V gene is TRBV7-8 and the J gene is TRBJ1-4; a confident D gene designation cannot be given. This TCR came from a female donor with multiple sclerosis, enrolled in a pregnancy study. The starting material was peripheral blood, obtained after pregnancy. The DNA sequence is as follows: TGTGCCAGCAGCTTCGACCGGGTAATGGGAAAACTGTTTTTT. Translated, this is CASSFDRVMGKLFF.